This passage covers 2 T cell receptor beta chains from one sample sequenced in a study of cytomegalovirus exposure and HLA in healthy donors. The study ran its PCR with 60 Vbeta and 13 Jbeta primers. Produced via immunoSEQ multiplex PCR; TCRdb's table is partial and in-frame only. Counted here are tens of thousands of clones, around three quarters occurring once; the ten biggest clones make up 1.1%. The sample taken for sequencing was PBMCs. The receptor source for this set is a male donor in good health and CMV-seronegative.

The chain links TRBV7-6 to TRBJ2-7; the D is unclear. The CDR3 extends over 16 amino acids. Looked up from germline, CDR1 is SGHVS and CDR2 is FNYEAQ. The V end lost 1 base, the J end lost 2 bases, and 15 bases lay between the germline ends. The CDR3 DNA reads TGTGCCAGCAGCTTAGTGGTCTGGGCCCAGACCTACGAGCAGTACTTC. It specifies CASSLVVWAQTYEQYF.

This chain uses TRBV5-1 with TRBJ2-1; perhaps TRBD2 as D (5 bases). The CDR3 is made up of 13 amino acids. The V end was cut by 2 bases, the J end by 9 bases, with 12 bases between. Germline CDR1 is SGHRS and CDR2 is YFSETQ. Here the CDR3 reads CASSLLDHAEQFF. CDR3 coding DNA: TGCGCCAGCAGCTTACTAGATCACGCTGAGCAGTTCTTC.